The 19 T cell receptor beta chains given below trace back to one sample, sequenced in a study of cytomegalovirus exposure and HLA in healthy donors. PCR amplification relied on 60 Vbeta primers (plus 13 Jbeta primers). Repertoires were generated with immunoSEQ multiplex PCR, while TCRdb's copy carries only in-frame clones and drops some. The sample includes 90,000 to 120,000 clones, about 74% of them seen just once. Sequencing was performed on PBMCs. The receptors derive from a middle-aged woman in good health and CMV-seropositive.

V is TRBV30 and J is TRBJ2-7; tentatively, D is TRBD1 (5 bases). The CDR3 has 13 residues. In germline, CDR1 is GTSNPN, CDR2 SVGIG (reference sequence). V was trimmed by 2 bases and J by 2 bases, leaving 10 bases between them. CDR3 sequence: CAWSRTQAYEQYF. CDR3 DNA sequence: TGTGCCTGGAGTCGGACACAGGCCTACGAGCAGTACTTC.

The CDR3: CASSQMGANTEAFF. Written as DNA, the CDR3 is TGTGCCAGCAGCCAGATGGGGGCGAACACTGAAGCTTTCTTT. This chain connects TRBV7-8 to TRBJ1-1, with TRBD1 as a possible D gene (6 bases). Germline CDR1 SGHVS, CDR2 FQNEAQ. The CDR3 contains 14 residues. Trimming shortened V by 5 bases and J by 1 base, and 11 bases separated the two germline ends. The complete variable domain, with remaining parts taken from reference TRBV7-8 and TRBJ1-1, reads GAGVSQSPRYKVAKRGQDVALRCDPISGHVSLFWYQQALGQGPEFLTYFQNEAQLDKSGLPSDRFFAERPEGSVSTLKIQRTQQEDSAVYLCASSQMGANTEAFFGQGTRLTVV.

CDR3 amino acids: CASSPTRGGASGFGETQYF. The CDR3 DNA sequence: TGTGCCAGCAGCCCCACCCGGGGGGGAGCGTCGGGTTTTGGAGAGACCCAGTACTTC. This chain joins TRBV9 and TRBJ2-5; 8 nucleotides match TRBD2. V gave up 4 bases and J gave up 4 bases; unmatched junction bases: 21. The CDR3 contains 19 residues. Germline V lookup: CDR1 SGDLS, CDR2 YYNGEE. Based on the CDR3 plus reference TRBV9 and TRBJ2-5, the full variable domain is DSGVTQTPKHLITATGQRVTLRCSPRSGDLSVYWYQQSLDQGLQFLIQYYNGEERAKGNILERFSAQQFPDLHSELNLSSLELGDSALYFCASSPTRGGASGFGETQYFGPGTRLLVL.

This clone turned up a few times. The J gene is TRBJ1-2, the V gene TRBV6-5, with TRBD1 matching over 8 bases. V dropped 6 bases and J dropped 6; count of bases not matched to a gene: 12. The CDR3 runs to 15 residues. Germline V lookup: CDR1 MNHEY, CDR2 SVGAGI. The CDR3: CASRPPTGGRNGYTF. In nucleotides, the CDR3 is TGTGCCAGCAGGCCTCCTACAGGGGGGAGAAATGGCTACACCTTC.

The chain recombines TRBV4-2 with TRBJ2-5; 8 bases align to TRBD1. J lost 5 bases, V lost 3 bases, and 11 bases had no gene match. Germline V gene data show CDR1 as LGHNA and CDR2 as YNFKEQ. CDR3 length: 16 residues. CDR3 DNA: TGTGCCAGCAGCCAGTTTCCCAGGGGGCTGGGGGAGACCCAGTACTTC. This gives the protein CASSQFPRGLGETQYF.

The chain has TRBV6-1 and TRBJ1-2; no reliable D call. This CDR3 is built from 14 residues. CDR1 is MNHNS and CDR2 is SASEGT in the germline V gene. The ends were cut back, 5 bases at V and 4 bases at J, with 14 bases in the middle. The CDR3 here is CASSLRTSGYGYTF. The CDR3 DNA reads as TGTGCCAGCAGTTTAAGAACAAGTGGCTATGGCTACACCTTC.

The chain recombines TRBV5-8 with TRBJ2-7, with a possible D match to TRBD1 (6 bases). V lost 4 bases and J lost 2, with 19 bases in between. The CDR3 runs 16 residues. Per the germline V gene, CDR1 is SGHTS and CDR2 is YDEGEE. CDR3 DNA sequence: TGTGCCAGCAGCCCACAGGGATCGACAAGAACCTACGAGCAGTACTTC. It specifies CASSPQGSTRTYEQYF.

The chain carries TRBV18 and TRBJ2-2, with 7 nucleotides matching TRBD1. Germline values: CDR1 KGHSH, CDR2 LQKENI. J lost 3 bases, V lost 4 bases, and 5 bases had no gene match. The CDR3 runs 15 residues. CDR3 loop: CASSHRDSHTGELFF. In nucleotides, the CDR3 is TGTGCCAGCTCACACCGGGACAGCCACACCGGGGAGCTGTTTTTT.

The rearrangement links TRBV6-1 to TRBJ1-5; no reliable D call. Trimming cost V 7 bases and J 3 bases, with 10 bases left between them. The CDR3 runs to 13 residues. Germline V gene data show CDR1 as MNHNS and CDR2 as SASEGT. CDR3: CASTPNPNQPQHF. For the CDR3, the DNA is TGTGCCAGCACCCCTAACCCCAATCAGCCCCAGCATTTT.

J is TRBJ2-1 and V is TRBV5-1; no firm D call. The germline V gene encodes CDR1 SGHRS and CDR2 YFSETQ. V dropped 0 bases and J dropped 6 bases, with 7 bases sitting between them. CDR3 length: 13 amino acids. The CDR3 sequence: CASSLGVLNEQFF. CDR3 nucleotides: TGCGCCAGCAGCTTGGGCGTTCTCAATGAGCAGTTCTTC.

This chain connects TRBV18 to TRBJ1-2; no reliable D call. Trimming cost V 3 bases and J 6 bases, with 11 bases left between them. The CDR3 loop spans 13 amino acids. Germline loops: CDR1 KGHSH, CDR2 LQKENI. As DNA, the CDR3 is TGTGCCAGCTCACCCGGCAGGATAAATGGCTACACCTTC. Its protein is CASSPGRINGYTF.

The chain uses TRBV7-9 and TRBJ2-5; D gene unclear. The CDR3 extends over 13 amino acids. V was cut by 9 bases and J by 0 bases, with 11 bases left in between. Looked up from germline, CDR1 is SEHNR and CDR2 is FQNEAQ (reference sequence). The CDR3 is CASRSQYQETQYF. CDR3 in DNA: TGTGCCAGTCGTAGCCAGTACCAAGAGACCCAGTACTTC.

The V call is TRBV5-1, the J call TRBJ2-5, with 7 bases identical to TRBD1. Losses at the gene ends were 1 base for V and 5 bases for J; bases not matched to a gene: 8. Germline lookup yields CDR1 SGHRS and CDR2 YFSETQ. CDR3 length: 15 residues. CDR3 in DNA: TGCGCCAGCAGCTTGCCAGGGGGTAAGGGGGAGACCCAGTACTTC. Translated: CASSLPGGKGETQYF.

This clone was counted a single time. This chain connects TRBV2 to TRBJ1-5, with D perhaps matching TRBD1 (5 bases). Germline CDR1 reads SNHLY; CDR2 reads FYNNEI. Trimming removed 5 bases from V and 0 bases from J, with 17 bases in between. The CDR3 spans 17 residues. The CDR3 sequence: CASSKTDAIYSNQPQHF. The CDR3 DNA sequence: TGTGCCAGCAGTAAGACAGACGCCATTTATAGCAATCAGCCCCAGCATTTT.

The V and J genes are TRBV10-3 and TRBJ1-6; TRBD1 matches at 10 bases. Germline values: CDR1 ENHRY, CDR2 SYGVKD. V was pared by 6 bases and J by 6 bases, with 5 bases of the junction left unmatched. CDR3 length: 15 amino acids. CDR3 in DNA: TGTGCCATCAGCCTGACAGGGGGCCCTAATTCACCCCTCCACTTT. This gives the protein CAISLTGGPNSPLHF.

This chain uses TRBV29-1 with TRBJ1-3; TRBD1 is a possible D gene (6 bases). The CDR3 runs to 14 residues. With 7 bases removed from V and 2 bases from J, the gap between germline ends came to 15 bases. Germline CDR1 SQVTM, CDR2 ANQGSEA. CDR3 region: CSGGGGSTGNTIYF. The CDR3 DNA reads TGCAGCGGGGGAGGGGGATCAACTGGAAACACCATATATTTT.

V usage is TRBV5-4 and J usage is TRBJ2-7; D may be TRBD1 (5 bases). Germline values: CDR1 SGHNT, CDR2 YYREEE (reference sequence). CDR3 length: 13 residues. V was cut by 5 bases and J by 0 bases, with 9 bases left in between. The CDR3 region has the DNA TGTGCCAGCAGTTCAGACAGCTCCTACGAGCAGTACTTC. Translating it yields CASSSDSSYEQYF.

The chain links TRBV18 to TRBJ2-7; TRBD1 is a possible D gene (5 bases). Deletions cut 0 bases from V and 3 bases from J, with 9 bases between. CDR1 and CDR2 (germline): KGHSH, LQKENI. The CDR3 is made up of 14 amino acids. The CDR3 here is CASSPPSGNYEQYF. CDR3 nucleotides: TGTGCCAGCTCACCACCTTCAGGGAACTACGAGCAGTACTTC. Drawing the rest from reference TRBV18 and TRBJ2-7, the complete variable domain is NAGVMQNPRHLVRRRGQEARLRCSPMKGHSHVYWYRQLPEEGLKFMVYLQKENIIDESGMPKERFSAEFPKEGPSILRIQQVVRGDSAAYFCASSPPSGNYEQYFGPGTRLTVT.

V is TRBV18 and J is TRBJ2-1; D gene ambiguous. Trimming left V 4 bases short and J 2 bases short, with 12 bases between. Germline V gene sequence: CDR1 KGHSH, CDR2 LQKENI. CDR3 length: 15 amino acids. This chain's CDR3 is CASSLQVQPYNEQFF. CDR3 in DNA: TGTGCCAGCTCACTCCAGGTACAGCCCTACAATGAGCAGTTCTTC.